The entry that follows covers one T cell receptor (beta chain) sequence. Its target is not known. The data belong to a study of blood T cells in healthy people across ages. Study-wide findings and caveats: Lack of knowledge of donor CMV status possibly confounded expanded clonotype changes.

Primers used in a second PCR of about 6 to 11 cycles were a sample-barcoded 5' primer and a J-beta primer mix. Each CDR3 protein gets one entry after TCRdb re-called the 5' RACE reads with MiXCR. Among roughly 2 million distinct CDR3 sequences listed, around 48% were seen once. V lost 0 bases to trimming and J lost 3 bases; unmatched junction nucleotides: 1. The CDR3 covers 15 residues. Per germline, CDR1 SGHRS and CDR2 YFSETQ. This receptor was identified in a woman between 35 and 50 years old in good health. The rearrangement uses TRBV5-1 and TRBJ2-1, with TRBD1 matching 9 bases. Sequencing was done on a sample of blood. For the CDR3, the DNA is TGCGCCAGCAGCTTGGGGGACAGGGACTACAATGAGCAGTTCTTC. It yields the protein CASSLGDRDYNEQFF.